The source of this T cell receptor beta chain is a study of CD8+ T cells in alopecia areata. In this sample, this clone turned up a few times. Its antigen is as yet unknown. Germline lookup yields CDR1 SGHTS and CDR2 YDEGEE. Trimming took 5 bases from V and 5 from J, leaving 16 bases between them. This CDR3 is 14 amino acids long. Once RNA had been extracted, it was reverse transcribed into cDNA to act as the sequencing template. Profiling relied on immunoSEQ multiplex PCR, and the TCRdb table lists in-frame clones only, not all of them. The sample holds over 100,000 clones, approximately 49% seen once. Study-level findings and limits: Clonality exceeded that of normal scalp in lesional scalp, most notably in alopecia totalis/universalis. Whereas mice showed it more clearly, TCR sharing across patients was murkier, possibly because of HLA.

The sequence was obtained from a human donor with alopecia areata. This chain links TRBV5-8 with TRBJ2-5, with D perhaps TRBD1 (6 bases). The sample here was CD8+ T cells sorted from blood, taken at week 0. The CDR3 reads CASRTGTRKETQYF. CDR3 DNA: TGTGCCAGCAGGACCGGGACAAGGAAGGAGACCCAGTACTTC.